The clone carrying this T cell receptor beta chain was detected only a few times. Its specificity is unknown. Trimming left V 10 bases short and J 5 bases short, with 18 bases between. Germline CDR1 is ENHRY and CDR2 is SYGVKD. This CDR3 has 14 residues. These data come from a study of T-cell reconstitution after alpha-beta-depleted transplantation in children. Library preparation (for TCRbeta) was performed with unique molecular identifiers. A single record per CDR3 protein comes from TCRdb applying MiXCR to the PCR reads. Of around 200,000 distinct CDR3 sequences detected, roughly a sixth appear once; the ten largest clones hold roughly two fifths. Study-wide results and caveats: As was reported, about two months after transplant, alpha-beta T cells came from several hundred expanded graft clones.

V usage is TRBV10-3 and J usage is TRBJ2-1; possibly TRBD1 for D (6 bases). This specimen consisted of PBMCs, mostly from graft donor cells, obtained 360 days after TCRalphabeta/CD19-depleted stem cell transplant. The clonotype comes from a male patient under 10 years old who had a stem cell transplant for acute lymphoblastic leukemia, so the T cells may come from the graft donor. The CDR3 reads CATKHRDAHNEQFF. For the CDR3, the DNA is TGTGCCACCAAACACAGGGACGCGCACAATGAGCAGTTCTTC.